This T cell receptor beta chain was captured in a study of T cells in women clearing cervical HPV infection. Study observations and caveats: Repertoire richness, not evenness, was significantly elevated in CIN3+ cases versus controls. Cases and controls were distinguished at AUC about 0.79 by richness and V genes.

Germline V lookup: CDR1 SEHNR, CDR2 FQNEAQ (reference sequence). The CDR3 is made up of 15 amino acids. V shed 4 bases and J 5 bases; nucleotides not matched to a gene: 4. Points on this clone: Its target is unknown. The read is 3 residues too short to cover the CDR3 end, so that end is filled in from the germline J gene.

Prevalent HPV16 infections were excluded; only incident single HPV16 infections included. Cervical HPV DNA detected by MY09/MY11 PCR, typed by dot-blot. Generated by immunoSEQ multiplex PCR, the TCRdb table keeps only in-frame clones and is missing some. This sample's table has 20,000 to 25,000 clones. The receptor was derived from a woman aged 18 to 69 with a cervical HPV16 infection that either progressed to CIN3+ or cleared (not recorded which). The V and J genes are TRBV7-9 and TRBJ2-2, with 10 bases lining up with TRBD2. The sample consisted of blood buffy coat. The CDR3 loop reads CASSWSGGDTGELFF. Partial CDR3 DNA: TGTGCCAGCAGCTGGAGCGGGGGGGATACCGGGGAG.